Given below is one T cell receptor beta chain in context. The CDR3 consists of 16 residues. V gave up 6 bases and J gave up 0 bases, with 14 bases separating them. In germline, CDR1 is MNHEY, CDR2 SMNVEV (reference sequence). This sample was taken from a study of blood T cell repertoires in COVID-19. The data were produced by immunoSEQ multiplex PCR, yet TCRdb's version contains in-frame clones alone and is incomplete. The sample consists of under 300,000 clones, approximately 88% of them appearing once. The source is a woman younger than 45 with acute or convalescent COVID-19. The chain uses TRBV27 and TRBJ2-2; the D gene is possibly TRBD1 (5 bases). Sample: peripheral blood. In DNA form, the CDR3 reads TGTGCCAGCAGCCTCTGGACAACCGCGAACACCGGGGAGCTGTTTTTT. Translated, it gives CASSLWTTANTGELFF.